Listed here is a single TCR beta chain. These data belong to a study of CD8 T cells in Susac syndrome. Study details: Intravenous immunoglobulin alone or corticosteroids were being given to patients with Susac syndrome at blood draw, unless they were therapy-naive.

An input of about 0.5 to 1 ug of RNA was subjected to reverse transcription using random hexamers. TCRdb analysed the immunoSEQ multiplex PCR reads with MiXCR anew, one entry per CDR3 protein. Of around 150,000 distinct CDR3 sequences listed, just under 95% are singletons. This CDR3 is 13 amino acids long. Germline lookup yields CDR1 MNHEY and CDR2 SMNVEV (reference sequence). Trimming cost V 2 bases and J 1 base, with 4 bases left between them. The genes are TRBV27 and TRBJ2-3; D gene ambiguous. Sequenced: CD4+ T cells from PBMCs. This receptor was identified in a human donor with Susac syndrome. The CDR3 region is CASSLRGTDTQYF. The CDR3 coding sequence is TGTGCCAGCAGTTTACGTGGCACAGATACGCAGTATTTT.